These T cell receptor beta chains were read from a single sample in a study of T cells in Graves' hyperthyroidism and ophthalmopathy. TCRdb reprocessed the multiplex PCR reads with MiXCR, giving one entry per CDR3 protein. Of more than 450,000 distinct CDR3 sequences in the sample, 13% to 15% are singletons; the top ten hold around 14%. The sample comprised blood. These TCRs come from a woman aged 40 to 50 with Graves' hyperthyroidism. Each CDR3 is given with its conserved first and last residue. Each record gives: D gene, J gene, clone size, V gene, CDR3 DNA, CDR3 protein. D genes are given only for firm matches. Clone size is given for some rows only: seen once, a few or many times, or a class if the clone is expanded.

D: TRBD2
J: TRBJ2-1
size: NA
V: TRBV9
DNA: TGTGCCAGCAGCGCGGGACTAGGGTTCTACAATGAGCAGTTCTTC
CDR3: CASSAGLGFYNEQFF

D: NA
J: TRBJ2-7
size: many
V: TRBV10-3
DNA: TGTGCCACGACTCACACTGACTACTACGAGCAGTACTTC
CDR3: CATTHTDYYEQYF

D: TRBD1
J: TRBJ1-2
size: many
V: TRBV7-2
DNA: TGTGCCAGCAGCTTAGCAGGGGGCAACTATGGCTACACCTTC
CDR3: CASSLAGGNYGYTF

D: TRBD1
J: TRBJ2-1
size: many
V: TRBV6-1
DNA: TGTGCCAGCAGTGAAGGGACAGGCCACTACAATGAGCAGTTCTTC
CDR3: CASSEGTGHYNEQFF

D: TRBD2
J: TRBJ2-1
size: NA
V: TRBV4-1
DNA: TGCGCCAGCAGCCAGAAAGGCGGGAGCCCCTACAATGAGCAGTTCTTC
CDR3: CASSQKGGSPYNEQFF

D: TRBD2
J: TRBJ2-1
size: NA
V: TRBV20-1
DNA: TGCAGTGCTATCCGGCTAGCGGGAACCTCCTCCTACAATGAGCAGTTCTTC
CDR3: CSAIRLAGTSSYNEQFF

D: TRBD2
J: TRBJ2-2
size: few
V: TRBV7-3
DNA: TGTGCCAGCAGCGTGACTAGCGGGAAAACCACCGGGGAGCTGTTTTTT
CDR3: CASSVTSGKTTGELFF

D: NA
J: TRBJ2-3
size: NA
V: TRBV24-1
DNA: TGTGCCACCAGTGATTTGAGAGATACGCAGTATTTT
CDR3: CATSDLRDTQYF

D: NA
J: TRBJ2-7
size: few
V: TRBV18
DNA: TGTGCCAGCTCACCACAATGGGGGGCCGAGCAGTGCTTC
CDR3: CASSPQWGAEQCF

D: TRBD1
J: TRBJ1-5
size: NA
V: TRBV19
DNA: TGTGCCAGTAGTATGCAGGGGGCAGGCAATCAGCCCCAGCATTTT
CDR3: CASSMQGAGNQPQHF

D: TRBD2
J: TRBJ2-3
size: NA
V: TRBV7-2
DNA: TGTGCCAGCAGTCGGGGGGGCTTCACAGATACGCAGTATTTT
CDR3: CASSRGGFTDTQYF

D: TRBD1
J: TRBJ1-4
size: NA
V: TRBV6-2/TRBV6-3
DNA: TGTGCCAGCAGTTACGAACAGGGGACAACTAATGAAAAACTGTTTTTT
CDR3: CASSYEQGTTNEKLFF

D: NA
J: TRBJ2-5
size: many
V: TRBV20-1
DNA: TGCAGTGCTACTACACAGATGCAAGAGACCCAGTACTTC
CDR3: CSATTQMQETQYF

D: NA
J: TRBJ2-7
size: NA
V: TRBV5-4
DNA: TGTGCCAGCAGCTTAAGCGACACGTTTGTGCAGTACTTC
CDR3: CASSLSDTFVQYF

D: TRBD2
J: TRBJ2-1
size: many
V: TRBV3-1
DNA: TGTGCCAGCCAAGCTGGGGGGGTTGGCTACAATGAGCAGTTCTTC
CDR3: CASQAGGVGYNEQFF

D: NA
J: TRBJ1-5
size: NA
V: TRBV19
DNA: TGTGCCAGTGGCCAAGCCCGGGACCTCAGGCAGCCCCAGCATTTT
CDR3: CASGQARDLRQPQHF

D: NA
J: TRBJ2-3
size: many
V: TRBV7-2
DNA: TGTGCCAGCAGCTTAGGGGCCGACCGCACAGATACGCAGTATTTT
CDR3: CASSLGADRTDTQYF

D: NA
J: TRBJ2-3
size: many
V: TRBV12-5
DNA: TGTGCTAGTGGTTCCGACTTCACAGATACGCAGTATTTT
CDR3: CASGSDFTDTQYF

D: NA
J: TRBJ2-2
size: many
V: TRBV5-1
DNA: TGCGCCAGCAGCTTGGCCTCGGCCAACGGGGAGCTGTTTTTT
CDR3: CASSLASANGELFF

D: NA
J: TRBJ2-1
size: NA
V: TRBV4-1
DNA: TGCGCCAGCAGCCAAGAAGAGGCGAATGAGCAGTTCTTC
CDR3: CASSQEEANEQFF

D: NA
J: TRBJ2-7
size: many
V: TRBV28
DNA: TGTGCCAGCAGTCCCCGGGCGGACGAGCAGTACTTC
CDR3: CASSPRADEQYF

D: TRBD1
J: TRBJ1-1
size: many
V: TRBV28
DNA: TGTGCCAGCAGTTCCAGGGGGCGAAGGACTGAAGCTTTCTTT
CDR3: CASSSRGRRTEAFF

D: NA
J: TRBJ2-7
size: NA
V: TRBV11-2
DNA: TGTGCCAGCATCCCCCCCGCAGGGAAAGACGAGCAGTACTTC
CDR3: CASIPPAGKDEQYF

D: NA
J: TRBJ2-2
size: few
V: TRBV20-1
DNA: TGCAGTGCTAGATTAACTAGATCGAACACCGGGGAGCTGTTTTTT
CDR3: CSARLTRSNTGELFF

D: TRBD2
J: TRBJ2-7
size: few
V: TRBV2
DNA: TGTGCCAGCACTCCGACTAGCGGGAGCTACGAGCAGCACTTC
CDR3: CASTPTSGSYEQHF

D: TRBD1
J: TRBJ2-7
size: NA
V: TRBV6-2/TRBV6-3
DNA: TGTGCCAGCAGTTACTTGGCAGGGGGCGAGCAGTACTTC
CDR3: CASSYLAGGEQYF

D: NA
J: TRBJ2-7
size: many
V: TRBV2
DNA: TGTGCCAGCAGTGAAGGAAAGGGGCTCTACGAGCAGTACTTC
CDR3: CASSEGKGLYEQYF

D: TRBD2
J: TRBJ2-1
size: NA
V: TRBV4-2
DNA: TGTGCCAGCAGCCAAGATAGGCGACTAGCGGTCTACAATGAGCAGTTCTTC
CDR3: CASSQDRRLAVYNEQFF

D: TRBD2
J: TRBJ2-7
size: many
V: TRBV15
DNA: TGTGCCACCAGCAGAGGGACTAGCAGTTACAACGAGCAGTACTTC
CDR3: CATSRGTSSYNEQYF

D: NA
J: TRBJ1-5
size: many
V: TRBV20-1
DNA: TGCAGTGCTAAACGAGGGATGGGGGCAGGTCAGCCCCAGCATTTT
CDR3: CSAKRGMGAGQPQHF

D: TRBD2
J: TRBJ2-7
size: NA
V: TRBV5-6
DNA: TGTGCCAGCAGCTTCAGGCTAGCGGAAACCTACGAGCAGTACTTC
CDR3: CASSFRLAETYEQYF

D: NA
J: TRBJ1-1
size: NA
V: TRBV29-1
DNA: TGCAGCGTTGTGGACATCGGGGACACTGAAGCTTTCTTT
CDR3: CSVVDIGDTEAFF

D: TRBD1
J: TRBJ2-1
size: many
V: TRBV5-1
DNA: TGCGCCAGCAGCTCGGCCTACAGGGGCTCCTACAATGAGCAGTTCTTC
CDR3: CASSSAYRGSYNEQFF

D: NA
J: TRBJ1-2
size: few
V: TRBV7-2
DNA: TGTGCCAGCAGCTTAGTAGGGGACACCTCCCACTATGGCTACACCTTC
CDR3: CASSLVGDTSHYGYTF

D: TRBD2
J: TRBJ2-7
size: NA
V: TRBV28
DNA: TGTGCCAGCGTACCGGGGGGCGGGGGGTCCTACGAGCAGTACTTC
CDR3: CASVPGGGGSYEQYF

D: TRBD2
J: TRBJ2-7
size: many
V: TRBV3-1
DNA: TGTGCCAGCAGCCTAAGCGGGAGTTTCGACTACGAGCAGTACTTC
CDR3: CASSLSGSFDYEQYF

D: TRBD2
J: TRBJ2-1
size: few
V: TRBV6-1
DNA: TGTGCCAGCAGCATGGGCCGGGGGCGGGAGGCCTCCTACAATGAGCAGTTCTTC
CDR3: CASSMGRGREASYNEQFF

D: TRBD2
J: TRBJ2-7
size: many
V: TRBV12-3/TRBV12-4
DNA: TGTGCCAGCACCGATAGCGGGAGCTCCTACGAGCAGTACTTC
CDR3: CASTDSGSSYEQYF

D: NA
J: TRBJ2-5
size: NA
V: TRBV27
DNA: TGTACCAGCAGGGCAGGGGGGCAGGAGACCCAGTACTTC
CDR3: CTSRAGGQETQYF

D: NA
J: TRBJ2-1
size: many
V: TRBV5-1
DNA: TGCGCCAGCAGCCTAAACGACATCTCCTACAATGAGCAGTTCTTC
CDR3: CASSLNDISYNEQFF

D: NA
J: TRBJ1-5
size: NA
V: TRBV30
DNA: TGTGCCCGGAGTTCCCAGGGGACTCAGCCCCAGCATTTT
CDR3: CARSSQGTQPQHF

D: TRBD2
J: TRBJ2-7
size: few
V: TRBV7-2
DNA: TGTGCCAGCAGCTCTAGACTAGCGGGAGGAAGGGAGCAGTACTTC
CDR3: CASSSRLAGGREQYF

D: NA
J: TRBJ2-7
size: few
V: TRBV7-9
DNA: TGTGCCAGCAGCTTCTCTGCGTTCCCCTACGAGCAGTACTTC
CDR3: CASSFSAFPYEQYF

D: NA
J: TRBJ2-7
size: many
V: TRBV20-1
DNA: TGCAGTGCTACCGGGACATCCCAACCCTCGATAGAGTACTTC
CDR3: CSATGTSQPSIEYF

D: NA
J: TRBJ2-1
size: NA
V: TRBV6-1
DNA: TGTGCCAGCAGATTAACTTTCGGGACGGCTTACAATGAGCAGTTCTTC
CDR3: CASRLTFGTAYNEQFF

D: TRBD2
J: TRBJ2-1
size: NA
V: TRBV3-1
DNA: TGTGCCAGCAGCGACGGACTAGCGGGAAAGATGAACAATGAGCAGTTCTTC
CDR3: CASSDGLAGKMNNEQFF

D: TRBD2
J: TRBJ2-2
size: many
V: TRBV5-1
DNA: TGCGCCAGCAGCTGGACTAGCGGGACCGGGGAGCTGTTTTTT
CDR3: CASSWTSGTGELFF

D: NA
J: TRBJ2-7
size: many
V: TRBV3-1
DNA: TGTGCCAGCAGCCAAGTCCTCTCCCACGAGCAGTACTTC
CDR3: CASSQVLSHEQYF